The rows below give T cell receptor beta chains drawn from one sample of a study of cytotoxic CD8 clonotypes in ibrutinib-treated CLL. Libraries were prepared by immunoSEQ multiplex PCR; TCRdb keeps only in-frame clonotypes and omits some of them. The repertoire holds approximately 80,000 clones, with about 82% as singletons. Material: PBMCs, obtained before ibrutinib treatment. These receptors originate from a human donor with chronic lymphocytic leukemia. The CDR3 runs from the conserved cysteine through the conserved F or W. The D gene is left open where the match is weak. The size field is filled for only some rows; it gives once, few, many or a size class.

abundance: NA
d_gene: NA
j_gene: TRBJ1-2
v_gene: TRBV4-1
CDR3aa: CASSQALGREWYGYTF
CDR3nt: TGCGCCAGCAGCCAAGCTCTCGGCAGGGAGTGGTATGGCTACACCTTC

abundance: NA
d_gene: NA
j_gene: TRBJ1-5
v_gene: TRBV7-2
CDR3aa: CASSLAEGKWDQPQHF
CDR3nt: TGTGCCAGCAGCTTAGCGGAGGGAAAATGGGATCAGCCCCAGCATTTT

abundance: NA
d_gene: TRBD1
j_gene: TRBJ2-7
v_gene: TRBV6-1
CDR3aa: CASSLRQGANEQYF
CDR3nt: TGTGCCAGCAGTTTGAGACAGGGGGCAAACGAGCAGTACTTC

abundance: NA
d_gene: NA
j_gene: TRBJ1-2
v_gene: TRBV14
CDR3aa: CASSRPGTGYGYTF
CDR3nt: TGTGCCAGCAGCAGACCCGGGACCGGATATGGCTACACCTTC

abundance: NA
d_gene: NA
j_gene: TRBJ2-2
v_gene: TRBV9
CDR3aa: CASSPSLSGELFF
CDR3nt: TGTGCCAGCAGCCCGAGTCTATCCGGGGAGCTGTTTTTT

abundance: NA
d_gene: NA
j_gene: TRBJ1-5
v_gene: TRBV7-9
CDR3aa: CASSLRGNEPQHF
CDR3nt: TGTGCCAGCAGCTTACGGGGAAACGAGCCCCAGCATTTT

abundance: NA
d_gene: TRBD2
j_gene: TRBJ2-7
v_gene: TRBV2
CDR3aa: CASSGLAGGFEQYF
CDR3nt: TGTGCCAGCAGTGGACTAGCGGGAGGTTTCGAGCAGTACTTC

abundance: NA
d_gene: TRBD2
j_gene: TRBJ2-3
v_gene: TRBV19
CDR3aa: CASSIWASGSPDTQYF
CDR3nt: TGTGCCAGTAGTATTTGGGCTAGCGGGAGTCCAGATACGCAGTATTTT

abundance: NA
d_gene: NA
j_gene: TRBJ2-7
v_gene: TRBV13
CDR3aa: CASSYGTLGVNEQYF
CDR3nt: TGTGCCAGCAGCTATGGGACCCTCGGGGTGAACGAGCAGTACTTC

abundance: NA
d_gene: NA
j_gene: TRBJ1-5
v_gene: TRBV4-1
CDR3aa: CASSQDFMAGGNQPQHF
CDR3nt: TGCGCCAGCAGCCAAGATTTTATGGCGGGGGGCAATCAGCCCCAGCATTTT

abundance: NA
d_gene: NA
j_gene: TRBJ1-3
v_gene: TRBV29-1
CDR3aa: CSVLPLGAEGNTIYF
CDR3nt: TGCAGCGTGCTCCCCTTGGGGGCAGAAGGAAACACCATATATTTT

abundance: once
d_gene: NA
j_gene: TRBJ2-7
v_gene: TRBV5-4
CDR3aa: CASSRALIYEQYF
CDR3nt: TGTGCCAGCAGCCGGGCCCTCATATACGAGCAGTACTTC

abundance: NA
d_gene: NA
j_gene: TRBJ2-3
v_gene: TRBV7-2
CDR3aa: CASSQSLDTQYF
CDR3nt: TGTGCCAGCAGCCAATCACTAGATACGCAGTATTTT

abundance: NA
d_gene: TRBD2
j_gene: TRBJ2-1
v_gene: TRBV5-1
CDR3aa: CASSLGLAEYNEQFF
CDR3nt: TGCGCCAGCAGCTTGGGGCTAGCGGAATACAATGAGCAGTTCTTC

abundance: NA
d_gene: NA
j_gene: TRBJ1-1
v_gene: TRBV10-3
CDR3aa: CAISRDTEAFF
CDR3nt: TGTGCCATCAGTCGAGACACTGAAGCTTTCTTT

abundance: once
d_gene: TRBD2
j_gene: TRBJ2-1
v_gene: TRBV7-8
CDR3aa: CASSSQTRLVSGTNNEQFF
CDR3nt: TGTGCCAGCAGCTCCCAAACGAGACTAGTTAGCGGGACCAACAATGAGCAGTTCTTC

abundance: few
d_gene: NA
j_gene: TRBJ1-5
v_gene: TRBV7-2
CDR3aa: CASSLDPLANQPQHF
CDR3nt: TGTGCCAGCAGCTTAGACCCACTCGCAAATCAGCCCCAGCATTTT

abundance: NA
d_gene: NA
j_gene: TRBJ1-5
v_gene: TRBV7-8
CDR3aa: CASSLAFGMVGNQPQHF
CDR3nt: TGTGCCAGCAGCTTAGCCTTCGGGATGGTAGGCAATCAGCCCCAGCATTTT

abundance: NA
d_gene: NA
j_gene: TRBJ2-1
v_gene: TRBV6-6
CDR3aa: CASSNTDNNEQFF
CDR3nt: TGTGCCAGCAGTAATACGGATAACAATGAGCAGTTCTTC

abundance: NA
d_gene: TRBD2
j_gene: TRBJ2-2
v_gene: TRBV11-2
CDR3aa: CASSLNPAGGPLDTGELFF
CDR3nt: TGTGCCAGCAGCTTAAATCCAGCGGGAGGACCGCTTGACACCGGGGAGCTGTTTTTT

abundance: once
d_gene: TRBD2
j_gene: TRBJ2-1
v_gene: TRBV4-1
CDR3aa: CASSQDSGSLYEQFF
CDR3nt: TGCGCCAGCAGCCAAGATAGCGGGAGCCTCTATGAGCAGTTCTTC

abundance: NA
d_gene: NA
j_gene: TRBJ2-7
v_gene: TRBV5-5
CDR3aa: CASSFREFVYEQYF
CDR3nt: TGTGCCAGCAGCTTCCGGGAGTTTGTTTACGAGCAGTACTTC

abundance: NA
d_gene: NA
j_gene: TRBJ2-7
v_gene: TRBV7-3
CDR3aa: CASSKGFTPNYEQYF
CDR3nt: TGTGCCAGCAGCAAGGGGTTTACCCCCAACTACGAGCAGTACTTC

abundance: once
d_gene: NA
j_gene: TRBJ2-7
v_gene: TRBV23-1
CDR3aa: CASSQPGGDLSYEQYF
CDR3nt: TGCGCCAGCAGTCAACCAGGAGGCGACCTGTCCTACGAGCAGTACTTC

abundance: NA
d_gene: NA
j_gene: TRBJ1-2
v_gene: TRBV6-1
CDR3aa: CASRPPLGNGYTF
CDR3nt: TGTGCCAGCAGACCTCCGCTCGGGAATGGCTACACCTTC

abundance: NA
d_gene: NA
j_gene: TRBJ2-1
v_gene: TRBV15
CDR3aa: CATSRPPHSPGNEQFF
CDR3nt: TGTGCCACCAGCAGACCTCCCCATTCGCCGGGCAATGAGCAGTTCTTC

abundance: NA
d_gene: NA
j_gene: TRBJ2-5
v_gene: TRBV7-9
CDR3aa: CASSLVFKTQYF
CDR3nt: TGTGCCAGCAGCTTAGTATTCAAGACCCAGTACTTC

abundance: NA
d_gene: NA
j_gene: TRBJ2-5
v_gene: TRBV27
CDR3aa: CASSPRHGGGTQYF
CDR3nt: TGTGCCAGCAGTCCAAGACACGGGGGAGGGACCCAGTACTTC

abundance: NA
d_gene: TRBD1
j_gene: TRBJ2-3
v_gene: TRBV7-9
CDR3aa: CASRGQGTYTQYF
CDR3nt: TGTGCCAGCAGAGGACAGGGGACGTATACGCAGTATTTT

abundance: NA
d_gene: NA
j_gene: TRBJ2-1
v_gene: TRBV10-3
CDR3aa: CAIGIRNEQFF
CDR3nt: TGTGCCATCGGTATTAGAAATGAGCAGTTCTTC

abundance: NA
d_gene: TRBD1
j_gene: TRBJ1-2
v_gene: TRBV27
CDR3aa: CASSPSQTGYGYTF
CDR3nt: TGTGCCAGCAGTCCTTCACAGACAGGGTATGGCTACACCTTC

abundance: NA
d_gene: TRBD1
j_gene: TRBJ2-3
v_gene: TRBV5-1
CDR3aa: CASGHRGEGTDTQYF
CDR3nt: TGCGCCAGCGGGCACAGGGGGGAGGGCACAGATACGCAGTATTTT

abundance: NA
d_gene: NA
j_gene: TRBJ1-1
v_gene: TRBV12-5
CDR3aa: CASGLDGIGTEAFF
CDR3nt: TGTGCTAGTGGTTTGGACGGTATCGGCACTGAAGCTTTCTTT

abundance: NA
d_gene: TRBD2
j_gene: TRBJ2-1
v_gene: TRBV12-5
CDR3aa: CASGLGPGTNGNEQFF
CDR3nt: TGTGCTAGTGGTTTGGGGCCCGGGACTAACGGGAATGAGCAGTTCTTC

abundance: NA
d_gene: NA
j_gene: TRBJ1-1
v_gene: TRBV4-1
CDR3aa: CASSRMAGDTEAFF
CDR3nt: TGCGCCAGCAGCCGAATGGCGGGGGACACTGAAGCTTTCTTT

abundance: NA
d_gene: NA
j_gene: TRBJ1-2
v_gene: TRBV4-1
CDR3aa: CASSQDPWIDRPNYGYTF
CDR3nt: TGCGCCAGCAGCCAAGATCCATGGATAGACAGACCTAACTATGGCTACACCTTC

abundance: NA
d_gene: TRBD2
j_gene: TRBJ2-3
v_gene: TRBV5-6
CDR3aa: CASSLDGTRGDTQYF
CDR3nt: TGTGCCAGCAGCTTGGACGGGACTAGAGGAGATACGCAGTATTTT

abundance: NA
d_gene: TRBD1
j_gene: TRBJ1-4
v_gene: TRBV7-8
CDR3aa: CASSLDRQGGLANEKLFF
CDR3nt: TGTGCCAGCAGCTTAGATCGACAGGGGGGTCTGGCTAATGAAAAACTGTTTTTT